This T cell receptor (beta chain) was identified during a study of T cells expressing NK-cell markers. TCRdb processed the 5' RACE reads again and assigns one entry to each CDR3 protein, with no DNA. The sample table sets out 300,000 to 450,000 distinct CDR3 sequences. The CDR3 totals 16 residues. Broader study findings: Once again these clonotypes came out on top in the CD3+CD56-NKG2C+ fraction of several donors.

As for this clonotype: The antigen is unknown.

The chain employs TRBV12-3 or TRBV12-4 and TRBJ2-1; TCRdb reports TRBD2, a call that lacks DNA to check it against. The sequencing sample was made of blood T cells: a sorted CD56 or NKG2C T cell subset, CD4+ or CD8+ T cells, or bulk PBMC T cells (not recorded which). The receptor's source is a man aged 18-70 years in good health. CDR3 sequence: CASSTRGGRSYNEQFF.